What follows is one T cell receptor beta chain and its context. The data stem from a study of synovial regulatory T cells in juvenile arthritis. Data came from immunoSEQ multiplex PCR; TCRdb stores just in-frame clones and leaves some out. This sample contains roughly 10,000 clones. The source of this sequence is a donor aged 2-30 years with juvenile idiopathic arthritis. Sequences were obtained from Treg cells from blood. Subset here: remaining (HLA-DR-negative) circulating blood Treg cells.

This CDR3 is CASKLGWGTEAFF. This chain uses TRBV28 with TRBJ1-1. In germline, CDR1 is MDHEN, CDR2 SYDVKM. CDR3 size: 13 residues. No DNA accompanies this entry. Supplemented by reference TRBV28 and TRBJ1-1, the full variable domain reads DVKVTQSSRYLVKRTGEKVFLECVQDMDHENMFWYRQDPGLGLRLIYFSYDVKMKEKGDIPEGYSVSREKKERFSLILESASTNQTSMYLCASKLGWGTEAFFGQGTRLTVV.